The 28 T cell receptor beta chains below were found in one sample sequenced in a study of T cell clusters in autoimmune cytopenias. TRB rearrangements were amplified by touch-down multiplex PCR with mixed TRB-A/B primers. For each CDR3 protein, TCRdb gives one entry from its re-call of the multiplex PCR reads, without DNA. This sample's clone table lists some 4,100 distinct CDR3 sequences. TRB was amplified from around 250 ng of peripheral blood genomic DNA per sample. These data were likewise used in another study, on T cell repertoires in aging, cancer and after chemotherapy.

Specimen: peripheral blood. The receptors here all came from a human donor in good health.

The chain links TRBV7-9 to TRBJ1-1; lacking DNA, the TRBD1 call made by TCRdb goes unchecked. The CDR3 is 13 residues long. CDR1 and CDR2 (germline): SEHNR, FQNEAQ (reference sequence). The CDR3 loop reads CASSLGQYTEAFF.

Its frequency marks this clonotype as medium-sized. The chain joins TRBV6-5 to TRBJ1-3; the D gene TCRdb calls, TRBD1, cannot be checked with no DNA. This CDR3 has 17 residues. Germline V CDR1 and CDR2: MNHEY, SVGAGI. CDR3 loop: CASTGRAQGTSGNTIYF.

This clonotype ranks as medium-sized (0.01 to 0.1%) in terms of frequency. The rearrangement joins TRBV19 to TRBJ1-2; there is no DNA to check the TCRdb D call of TRBD1. The length of the CDR3 is 15 residues. Germline V gene data show CDR1 as LNHDA and CDR2 as SQIVND (reference sequence). CDR3 loop: CASSTDRGANYGYTF.

This clonotype is classed as medium-sized by frequency. V and J are TRBV7-6 and TRBJ2-1. The CDR3 length is 16 residues. In germline, CDR1 is SGHVS, CDR2 FNYEAQ. CDR3 amino acids: CASSLGWGSSYNEQFF.

The chain combines TRBV20-1 with TRBJ2-1; TCRdb's D call, TRBD2, is unchecked because there is no DNA. Per germline, CDR1 DFQATT and CDR2 SNEGSKA (reference sequence). CDR3 size: 16 residues. The CDR3 reads CSARDGGLAGLGEQFF.

The chain uses TRBV5-1 and TRBJ1-5; TCRdb indicates TRBD1, and absent DNA this call remains unverified. CDR3 length: 16 residues. CDR1 is SGHRS, CDR2 YFSETQ, per germline. CDR3 loop: CASSGGWRTSNQPQHF.

Frequency places this clonotype as medium-sized. The V and J genes are TRBV6-2 or TRBV6-3 and TRBJ2-5; TCRdb calls TRBD2, which cannot be checked without DNA. This CDR3 has 17 amino acids. Germline V gene sequence: CDR1 MNHEY, CDR2 SVGEGT. CDR3: CASSYTRRGGTKETQYF.

This clonotype is deemed medium-sized by its frequency. The chain recombines TRBV6-5 with TRBJ1-6. This CDR3 is 15 amino acids long. CDR1 and CDR2 (germline): MNHEY, SVGAGI. This chain's CDR3 is CASSSTGGSRSPLHF.

Considering frequency, this clonotype is medium-sized (0.01 to 0.1%). The rearrangement links TRBV6-4 to TRBJ2-1; the TCRdb call, TRBD1, lacks DNA for checking. The CDR3 sequence is 15 residues long. In germline, CDR1 is MRHNA, CDR2 SNTAGT. This chain's CDR3 is CASSAQDRGFDEQFF.

According to its frequency, this clonotype is medium-sized (0.01 to 0.1%). This sequence joins TRBV5-1 and TRBJ2-3; there is no DNA to check the TCRdb D call of TRBD2. The CDR3 is 15 residues long. Looked up from germline, CDR1 is SGHRS and CDR2 is YFSETQ. This CDR3 is CASSSSGGAADTQYF.

By frequency, this clonotype registers medium-sized (0.01 to 0.1%). CDR3 in amino acids: CAWTVGTVGNQPQHF. This chain connects TRBV30 to TRBJ1-5; with no DNA, the TCRdb D assignment of TRBD1 cannot be verified. Germline-derived CDR1 and CDR2 are GTSNPN and SVGIG (reference sequence). The CDR3 is 15 residues long.

The genes are TRBV20-1 and TRBJ2-3; the D gene TCRdb calls, TRBD2, cannot be checked with no DNA. Germline V lookup: CDR1 DFQATT, CDR2 SNEGSKA (reference sequence). The CDR3 has 13 residues. This CDR3 is CSALTSGRDTQYF.

By frequency, this clonotype registers medium-sized. J is TRBJ1-4 and V is TRBV7-6; TCRdb's assignment of TRBD1 cannot be checked, as there is no DNA. CDR1 and CDR2 from the germline V gene are SGHVS and FNYEAQ. The CDR3 spans 15 residues. The chain's CDR3 is CASSLEPGFNEKLFF.

This clonotype ranks as medium-sized in terms of frequency. This rearrangement joins TRBV6-5 to TRBJ2-1; checking the TCRdb D call of TRBD1 is not possible without DNA. CDR1 and CDR2 (germline): MNHEY, SVGAGI. The CDR3 runs to 15 residues. The CDR3 sequence: CASSYDPGSYNEQFF.

In terms of frequency, this clonotype is medium-sized. The chain uses TRBV7-6 and TRBJ1-5; the D call from TCRdb, TRBD1, cannot be confirmed without DNA. Germline-derived CDR1 and CDR2 are SGHVS and FNYEAQ. The CDR3 runs to 15 residues. CDR3 loop: CASSANRDSNQPQHF.

The chain is built from TRBV5-1 and TRBJ1-4; without DNA, the TCRdb call of TRBD1 cannot be checked. The CDR3 spans 14 residues. CDR1 SGHRS and CDR2 YFSETQ come from the germline V gene. The CDR3 spells CASSFGGSNEKLFF.

The chain carries TRBV6-5 and TRBJ1-5; TCRdb gives TRBD1 as the D gene, but with no DNA this cannot be confirmed. The CDR3 is 14 amino acids. Germline values: CDR1 MNHEY, CDR2 SVGAGI. CDR3: CASSYSGGNQPQHF.

The chain has TRBV28 and TRBJ1-6. Germline V lookup: CDR1 MDHEN, CDR2 SYDVKM. This CDR3 has 15 residues. CDR3 protein: CASGTASSYNSPLHF.

In terms of frequency, this clonotype is medium-sized (0.01 to 0.1%). The rearrangement links TRBV19 to TRBJ2-3; the D call of TRBD2 rests on TCRdb alone, since no DNA is present to check it. Germline values: CDR1 LNHDA, CDR2 SQIVND (reference sequence). The CDR3 loop spans 17 amino acids. The CDR3 region is CASSINKAGGRTDTQYF.

In terms of frequency, this clonotype is medium-sized. The CDR3 is CASSQGSANEQFF. V gene TRBV14 combines with J gene TRBJ2-1. CDR3 length: 13 amino acids. Germline V gene lookup returns CDR1 SGHDN and CDR2 FVKESK.

The J gene is TRBJ2-5, the V gene TRBV6-1; the D call of TRBD1 rests on TCRdb alone, since no DNA is present to check it. Germline assignment: CDR1 MNHNS and CDR2 SASEGT. This CDR3 spans 15 amino acids. The CDR3 loop reads CASSEVGADEETQYF.

This clonotype is medium-sized by frequency. This chain links TRBV6-1 with TRBJ2-3; the TCRdb D gene call, TRBD2, has no DNA to confirm it. The germline V gene has CDR1 MNHNS and CDR2 SASEGT. The CDR3 totals 12 residues. CDR3 sequence: CASTRGTDTQYF.

The rearrangement joins TRBV11-2 to TRBJ1-1. This CDR3 spans 13 amino acids. CDR1 and CDR2 (germline): SGHAT, FQNNGV. CDR3 loop: CASSLGARTEAFF.

In terms of frequency, this clonotype is medium-sized. The chain joins TRBV19 to TRBJ1-2; TCRdb proposes TRBD1, but this gene call is untestable without DNA. This CDR3 comprises 13 residues. CDR1 LNHDA and CDR2 SQIVND come from the germline V gene (reference sequence). The CDR3 here is CASTFGTKGGYTF.

The chain is built from TRBV6-5 and TRBJ2-3; the D call of TRBD2 rests on TCRdb alone, since no DNA is present to check it. Germline V gene lookup returns CDR1 MNHEY and CDR2 SVGAGI. The CDR3 is 18 residues long. The CDR3 region is CASSVRRTSGRDTDTQYF.

The V call is TRBV18, the J call TRBJ1-1; with no DNA, the TCRdb D assignment of TRBD1 cannot be verified. The CDR3 is 14 residues long. Germline CDR1 and CDR2: KGHSH and LQKENI. CDR3 loop: CASSPGQRNTEAFF.

This clonotype counts as medium-sized (0.01 to 0.1%) by frequency. The chain carries TRBV18 and TRBJ2-2; TCRdb returns TRBD1, unconfirmable since there is no DNA. This CDR3 is 15 amino acids long. Germline V lookup: CDR1 KGHSH, CDR2 LQKENI. The CDR3 loop is CASSRGGTNTGELFF. The full variable domain, in which reference TRBV18 and TRBJ2-2 provide the parts outside the CDR3, is NAGVMQNPRHLVRRRGQEARLRCSPMKGHSHVYWYRQLPEEGLKFMVYLQKENIIDESGMPKERFSAEFPKEGPSILRIQQVVRGDSAAYFCASSRGGTNTGELFFGEGSRLTVL.

This clonotype is deemed medium-sized by its frequency. V gene TRBV5-4 combines with J gene TRBJ1-1; TCRdb names TRBD1, which stays unverified in the absence of DNA. The CDR3 covers 15 residues. Germline V gene data show CDR1 as SGHNT and CDR2 as YYREEE (reference sequence). This CDR3 is CASSTPTGANTEAFF.